These 18 T cell receptor beta chains were sequenced from one sample in a study of T cell responses to AZD1222 COVID-19 vaccine. Libraries were prepared by immunoSEQ multiplex PCR; TCRdb keeps only in-frame clonotypes and omits some of them. Among 120,000 to 150,000 clones listed, approximately 90% were seen once. Specimen: peripheral blood, collected on day 0 of AZD1222 vaccination. The source of these receptors is an adult in good health.

The chain employs TRBV28 and TRBJ1-1; D not resolved. CDR1 MDHEN and CDR2 SYDVKM come from the germline V gene. This CDR3 has 15 residues. Trimming shortened V by 6 bases and J by 0 bases, and 14 bases separated the two germline ends. In nucleotides, the CDR3 is TGTGCCAGCAGCATCGCACTGAGGATGAACACTGAAGCTTTCTTT. Protein product: CASSIALRMNTEAFF.

This chain links TRBV5-4 with TRBJ1-1; possibly TRBD1 for D (5 bases). Trimming took off 0 bases at V and 1 base at J, with 13 bases between the two ends. CDR1 is SGHNT and CDR2 is YYREEE in the germline V gene (reference sequence). The CDR3 is 16 amino acids. The CDR3 nucleotides read TGTGCCAGCAGCTTGGGAGGGGTTAGTGGGAACACTGAAGCTTTCTTT. This encodes CASSLGGVSGNTEAFF.

The chain employs TRBV28 and TRBJ2-4; D may be TRBD1 or TRBD2 (5 bases each). Per germline, CDR1 MDHEN and CDR2 SYDVKM. This CDR3 comprises 14 residues. Trimming removed 2 bases at V and 4 bases at J, with 9 bases between. The CDR3 DNA is TGTGCCAGCAGTTTAGACGGGGCTAAAAACATTCAGTACTTC. This encodes CASSLDGAKNIQYF.

V is TRBV6-2 or TRBV6-3 and J is TRBJ2-7, with 9 bases that match TRBD2. This CDR3 comprises 15 residues. J was trimmed by 3 bases and V by 3 bases; bases with no gene match: 6. Germline V CDR1 and CDR2: MNHEY, SVGEGT. CDR3 amino acids: CASSYFSGGFYEQYF. The CDR3 bases are TGTGCCAGCAGTTATTTTAGCGGGGGATTCTACGAGCAGTACTTC.

The rearrangement links TRBV28 to TRBJ2-3; D perhaps matches TRBD2 (5 bases). The ends were cut back, 8 bases at V and 4 bases at J, with 16 bases in the middle. The CDR3 has 14 residues. CDR1 and CDR2 (germline): MDHEN, SYDVKM. The CDR3 reads CASHRRGPSDTQYF. The CDR3 DNA reads TGTGCCAGCCACCGTCGAGGGCCCTCAGATACGCAGTATTTT.

This chain links TRBV9 with TRBJ2-7, with a possible D match to TRBD1 (5 bases). Trimming shortened V by 4 bases and J by 4 bases, and 15 bases separated the two germline ends. Germline CDR1 is SGDLS and CDR2 is YYNGEE. The CDR3 extends over 14 amino acids. DNA for the CDR3: TGTGCCAGCAGCCCCCGACAGAGCTCATACGAGCAGTACTTC. This translates into CASSPRQSSYEQYF.

The gene calls are TRBV7-9 and TRBJ2-3; 8 positions agree with TRBD1. The CDR3 is 11 residues long. Germline V gene lookup returns CDR1 SEHNR and CDR2 FQNEAQ (reference sequence). V trimming: 4 bases; J trimming: 12 bases; junction bases outside the gene matches: 3. The CDR3 DNA sequence: TGTGCCAGCAGCTCGGGACAGGTTCAGTATTTT. This translates into CASSSGQVQYF.

The chain couples TRBV7-9 to TRBJ2-2, with 9 positions matching TRBD2. The length of the CDR3 is 17 residues. V shed 4 bases, J shed 3 bases, and the junction held 9 bases outside the gene matches. Germline CDR1 is SEHNR and CDR2 is FQNEAQ (reference sequence). CDR3 protein: CASSSPSGRSYTGELFF. CDR3 nucleotide sequence: TGTGCCAGCAGCTCACCCAGCGGGAGGTCGTACACCGGGGAGCTGTTTTTT.

CDR3 in amino acids: CASRADGAENIQYF. The CDR3 DNA reads as TGTGCCAGCAGAGCGGACGGGGCCGAAAACATTCAGTACTTC. The genes are TRBV28 and TRBJ2-4; D assignment may be TRBD1 or TRBD2 (5 bases each). CDR1 and CDR2 from the germline V gene are MDHEN and SYDVKM. V was pared by 6 bases and J by 5 bases, with 14 bases between. The CDR3 length is 14 residues.

This chain joins TRBV28 and TRBJ1-2; 7 bases are shared with TRBD1. The CDR3 is 15 amino acids. The V and J ends lost 2 bases and 7 bases, in that order; junction bases with no gene match: 10. CDR1 is MDHEN, CDR2 SYDVKM, per germline. The CDR3 bases are TGTGCCAGCAGTTTAGCCCAGGGGGTTAACCGTGGCTACACCTTC. It is translated as CASSLAQGVNRGYTF.

The chain has TRBV5-5 and TRBJ2-7; D is possibly TRBD1 (6 bases). The CDR3 length is 15 residues. V lost 6 bases and J lost 1, with 17 bases in between. CDR1 and CDR2 (germline): SGHKS, YYEKEE (reference sequence). The CDR3 bases are TGTGCCAGCACACAAGAGACAGGATTTTCCTACGAGCAGTACTTC. Translated: CASTQETGFSYEQYF.

This rearrangement joins TRBV2 to TRBJ1-6; D gene ambiguous. Germline CDR1 SNHLY, CDR2 FYNNEI. V lost 4 bases and J 8 bases, leaving 6 bases between the germline ends. This CDR3 spans 12 amino acids. CDR3 in amino acids: CASSGGHSPLHF. CDR3 in DNA: TGTGCCAGCAGTGGAGGCCATTCACCCCTCCACTTT.

A few counts support this clone. This chain links TRBV28 with TRBJ2-7; D not certain. The CDR3 is 13 amino acids. Looked up from germline, CDR1 is MDHEN and CDR2 is SYDVKM. V was cut by 7 bases and J by 3 bases, with 13 bases left in between. The CDR3 here is CASTKHGYYEQYF. The CDR3 DNA follows: TGTGCCAGCACCAAACACGGATACTACGAGCAGTACTTC.

A single count supports this clone. The J gene is TRBJ1-3, the V gene TRBV27, with D maybe TRBD1 (6 bases). CDR3 length: 15 residues. Trimming took 4 bases from V and 1 from J, leaving 11 bases between them. The germline V gene encodes CDR1 MNHEY and CDR2 SMNVEV (reference sequence). The CDR3 reads CASSSWGASGNTIYF. DNA of the CDR3: TGTGCCAGCAGTTCCTGGGGGGCGTCTGGAAACACCATATATTTT.

V usage is TRBV27 and J usage is TRBJ1-6; 10 bases map to TRBD1. CDR3 length: 14 residues. Looked up from germline, CDR1 is MNHEY and CDR2 is SMNVEV (reference sequence). The V and J ends lost 5 bases and 7 bases, in that order; junction bases with no gene match: 2. The DNA of the CDR3 is TGTGCCAGCAGTCGGACAGGGGGGAATTCACCCCTCCACTTT. Amino acid sequence: CASSRTGGNSPLHF.

This rearrangement joins TRBV6-1 to TRBJ1-2; 7 positions match TRBD1. Germline lookup yields CDR1 MNHNS and CDR2 SASEGT. V shed 1 base, J shed 8 bases, and the junction held 4 bases outside the gene matches. CDR3 length: 13 residues. CDR3 in amino acids: CASSEVEGAGYTF. DNA of the CDR3: TGTGCCAGCAGTGAAGTGGAGGGGGCGGGCTACACCTTC.

This sequence joins TRBV6-2 or TRBV6-3 and TRBJ2-1; 8 bases are a match to TRBD1. Losses at the gene ends were 5 bases for V and 4 bases for J; bases not matched to a gene: 16. Germline V gene lookup returns CDR1 MNHEY and CDR2 SVGEGT. The CDR3 contains 18 residues. The CDR3 DNA sequence: TGTGCCAGCAGTAAGACAGGGGCCGGGACTGAGATTTACAATGAGCAGTTCTTC. This encodes CASSKTGAGTEIYNEQFF.

The V and J genes are TRBV19 and TRBJ2-3; 14 bases fit TRBD2. Germline CDR1 and CDR2: LNHDA and SQIVND (reference sequence). CDR3 size: 15 residues. The J segment lost 4 bases and the V segment lost 4 bases, leaving 1 base of the junction unmatched. In nucleotides, the CDR3 is TGTGCCAGTAGTAAGGGACTAGCGGGAGCAGATACGCAGTATTTT. This gives the protein CASSKGLAGADTQYF.